These T cell receptor beta chains were read from a single sample in a study of early stage breast cancer tumors. The data were produced by immunoSEQ multiplex PCR, yet TCRdb's version contains in-frame clones alone and is incomplete. The table records around 60,000 clones, roughly 80% of them present only once. Sequences were obtained from blood. Receptor source: a person aged 25 to 39 with breast cancer. CDR3s leave out the opening cysteine and the closing phenylalanine or tryptophan. Fields, in order: clone size, CDR3 length, J gene, V gene, CDR3 protein. Rows may omit the clone size; those that give it use once, few, many or a size class.

- | 13 | TRBJ1-5 | TRBV6-6 | ASSYSITGGQPQH
- | 14 | TRBJ2-3 | TRBV4-1 | ASSRGLAASTDTQY
- | 15 | TRBJ2-1 | TRBV27 | ASSLLSGLAGEDEQF
once | 12 | TRBJ2-5 | TRBV11-2 | ASSLAYRVETQY
- | 12 | TRBJ2-7 | TRBV5-1 | ASSLTLAGNEQY
- | 13 | TRBJ2-7 | TRBV6-1 | ASTPATSGSHEQY
once | 14 | TRBJ2-1 | TRBV30 | AWQTGRVIVNNEQF
- | 11 | TRBJ2-7 | TRBV7-2 | ASSLGANYEQY
- | 12 | TRBJ1-2 | TRBV7-2 | ASSQEQGRNGYT
- | 12 | TRBJ1-1 | TRBV30 | AWSVQPGVTEAF
- | 14 | TRBJ2-2 | TRBV19 | ASSMGSTGGTGELF
- | 11 | TRBJ2-7 | TRBV30 | AYGQAGTYEQY
few | 13 | TRBJ1-6 | TRBV6-5 | ASTSPKGGYSPLH
- | 12 | TRBJ1-2 | TRBV27 | ASSRVRGGYGYT
- | 10 | TRBJ2-1 | TRBV19 | ASSEGPSEQF
- | 13 | TRBJ2-2 | TRBV4-1 | ASSQVRGGSGELF
- | 17 | TRBJ2-7 | TRBV11-2 | ASSQNFMAPYHPSYEQY
- | 14 | TRBJ1-1 | TRBV5-1 | ASSMGTGGKRTEAF
- | 11 | TRBJ1-2 | TRBV4-3 | ASSQRIAYGYT
- | 13 | TRBJ2-1 | TRBV18 | ASSTTGGADNEQF
- | 9 | TRBJ1-1 | TRBV29-1 | SVAMNTEAF
- | 11 | TRBJ2-5 | TRBV18 | ASSPTAGETQY
- | 12 | TRBJ1-5 | TRBV6-6 | ASSLDRLNQPQH
few | 12 | TRBJ2-3 | TRBV19 | ASSIRTFADTQY
- | 17 | TRBJ2-1 | TRBV5-1 | ASSSSGTGWEFGVSEQF
- | 10 | TRBJ2-7 | TRBV5-6 | ASGRGAYEQY
- | 12 | TRBJ1-2 | TRBV5-1 | ASRGQGASYGYT
- | 15 | TRBJ1-5 | TRBV19 | ASSKEGDGYSNQPQH
- | 12 | TRBJ2-2 | TRBV19 | ASSASGGTGELF
- | 13 | TRBJ2-5 | TRBV5-4 | ASSLIGLARETQY
- | 11 | TRBJ2-7 | TRBV10-2 | ASSDYRGYEQY
- | 14 | TRBJ2-1 | TRBV9 | ASSGGDFRSYNEQF
- | 12 | TRBJ1-1 | TRBV6-5 | ASSYGAGGTEAF
- | 10 | TRBJ1-2 | TRBV15 | ATTQFNTGYT
- | 13 | TRBJ2-1 | TRBV29-1 | SVHSTSGSYNEQF
- | 13 | TRBJ1-3 | TRBV7-2 | ASSLEAGRPDTIY
few | 14 | TRBJ1-5 | TRBV27 | ASSLSGQGSNQPQH
- | 11 | TRBJ2-1 | TRBV5-1 | ASSPGTSNEQF
- | 12 | TRBJ2-3 | TRBV11-2 | ASSLGTKRNTQY
few | 14 | TRBJ2-2 | TRBV4-1 | ASSQVLVANTGELF